This T cell receptor beta chain came from a study of cytomegalovirus exposure and HLA in healthy donors. Whole-study findings and limits: Follow-up analysis later connected one missense variant in DCLRE1C with trimming of TCR beta V- and J-genes. The authors enumerated some 160 TCR beta chains as linked to cytomegalovirus.

Germline CDR1 and CDR2: SGHDT and YYEEEE. Trimming shortened V by 3 bases and J by 6 bases, and 14 bases separated the two germline ends. The CDR3 covers 14 residues. Unrecorded immune exposure was likely among donors, who were nominally healthy when sampled. It was with 60 Vbeta and 13 Jbeta primers that the PCR ran. Produced via immunoSEQ multiplex PCR; TCRdb's table is partial and in-frame only. The sample shows 120,000 to 150,000 clones, roughly 79% of them seen only once. For this clone: Its specificity is not known.

The genes are TRBV5-6 and TRBJ2-3; a weak D match, TRBD1 (5 bases). Specimen: PBMCs. The clonotype was recovered from a woman in her thirties or forties in good health and CMV-seronegative. DNA of the CDR3: TGTGCCAGCAGCTGGGGCAGGGTGGCGGATACGCAGTATTTT. It codes for CASSWGRVADTQYF.